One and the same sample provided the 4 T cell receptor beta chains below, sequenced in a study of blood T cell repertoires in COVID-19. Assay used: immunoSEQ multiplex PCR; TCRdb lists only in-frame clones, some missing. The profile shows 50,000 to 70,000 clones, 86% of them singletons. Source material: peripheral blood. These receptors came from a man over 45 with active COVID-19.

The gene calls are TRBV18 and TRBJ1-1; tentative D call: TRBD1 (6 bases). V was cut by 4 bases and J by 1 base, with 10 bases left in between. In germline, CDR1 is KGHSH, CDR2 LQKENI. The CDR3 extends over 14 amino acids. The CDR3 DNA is TGTGCCAGCTCACTACGGACAGCGAACACTGAAGCTTTCTTT. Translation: CASSLRTANTEAFF.

The chain's CDR3 is CASSAQRGSFYEQYV. CDR3 coding DNA: TGTGCCAGCAGTGCTCAGCGCGGGAGCTTCTACGAGCAGTACGTC. The chain is built from TRBV28 and TRBJ2-7; 7 bases match TRBD2. Germline values: CDR1 MDHEN, CDR2 SYDVKM. This CDR3 has 15 residues. Trimming took 5 bases from V and 3 from J; bases not matched to a gene: 10.

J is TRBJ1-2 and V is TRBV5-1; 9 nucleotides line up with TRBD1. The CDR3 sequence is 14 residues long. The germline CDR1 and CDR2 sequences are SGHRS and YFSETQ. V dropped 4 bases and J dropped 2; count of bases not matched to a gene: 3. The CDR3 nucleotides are TGCGCCAGCAGCCCTGGACAGGGGAACTATGGCTACACCTTC. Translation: CASSPGQGNYGYTF.

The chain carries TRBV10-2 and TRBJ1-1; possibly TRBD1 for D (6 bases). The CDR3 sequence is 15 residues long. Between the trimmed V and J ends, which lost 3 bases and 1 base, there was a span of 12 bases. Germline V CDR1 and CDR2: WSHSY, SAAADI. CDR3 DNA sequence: TGCGCCAGCAGTGACGGGGGGCTACCGAACACTGAAGCTTTCTTT. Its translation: CASSDGGLPNTEAFF.